This T cell receptor (beta chain) derives from a study of T-cell reconstitution after alpha-beta-depleted transplantation in children. Germline lookup yields CDR1 SGHTA and CDR2 FQGNSA. This CDR3 contains 12 residues. The germline V and J ends were trimmed by 5 bases and 7 bases, with 11 bases remaining between them. This clonotype was observed a few times. Its target is not known. Construction of the TCRbeta library involved unique molecular identifiers. Each CDR3 protein gets one entry after TCRdb re-called the PCR reads with MiXCR. The sample lists 530,000 or so distinct CDR3 sequences; roughly 30% were seen once. Whole-study findings and limits: Surviving recipient T cells and thymic progenitors underlay high day-60 TCRbeta diversity in some patients. Fresh T-cell production supplied most of the T-cell counts and diversity seen one year after transplant. Alpha-beta T cells about two months after transplant reportedly derived from several hundred expanded graft clones.

Material: PBMCs, obtained before TCRalphabeta/CD19-depleted stem cell transplant. The chain is built from TRBV7-2 and TRBJ1-2; D is undetermined. The sequence derives from a boy under two years old with Wiskott-Aldrich syndrome, due to receive a stem cell transplant. CDR3 in amino acids: CASSPPGPGYTF. The CDR3 DNA reads as TGTGCCAGCAGCCCCCCTGGGCCTGGCTACACCTTC. Full variable domain (rest looked up from reference TRBV7-2 and TRBJ1-2): GAGVSQSPSNKVTEKGKDVELRCDPISGHTALYWYRQSLGQGLEFLIYFQGNSAPDKSGLPSDRFSAERTGGSVSTLTIQRTQQEDSAVYLCASSPPGPGYTFGSGTRLTVV.